This record concerns one T cell receptor (beta chain) sequence. The data are from a study of blood T cell repertoires in COVID-19. As for the study in general: Material from acute and convalescent COVID-19 was sourced from the United States, Italy and Spain.

Germline-derived CDR1 and CDR2 are KGHSH and LQKENI. Trimming stripped 8 bases from V and 1 base from J, with 12 bases between. The CDR3 sequence is 14 residues long. Produced via immunoSEQ multiplex PCR; TCRdb's table is partial and in-frame only. The sample records fewer than 400,000 clones, approximately 83% being singletons. The sequence was obtained from a man aged 25 to 45 who had recovered from COVID-19. This chain joins TRBV18 and TRBJ1-3, with D possibly matching TRBD1 (6 bases). Sequences were obtained from PBMCs or T cells enriched from blood (not recorded which). CDR3 residues: CASTGTASGNTIYF. In DNA form, the CDR3 reads TGTGCCAGCACAGGGACGGCTTCTGGAAACACCATATATTTT.